This is a list of T cell receptor beta chains from one sample in a study of cytomegalovirus exposure and HLA in healthy donors. TCRdb's copy holds only in-frame clones and misses some; the assay was immunoSEQ multiplex PCR. The sample consists of some 120,000 clones, 75% to 90% of them appearing once. Sequenced input: PBMCs. The source is a young woman in good health and CMV-seropositive. Each CDR3 is given with its conserved first and last residue. Each record gives: D gene, clone size, CDR3 length, J gene, V gene, CDR3 DNA, CDR3 protein. The D gene is left open where the match is weak. Where a row states a size, it is once, few, many or the class of an expanded clone; other rows omit it.

d_gene: TRBD2; abundance: once; len: 13; j_gene: TRBJ2-7; v_gene: TRBV4-2; CDR3nt: TGTGCCAGCAGCGGCCCTAGCGGCTACGAGCAGTACTTC; CDR3aa: CASSGPSGYEQYF
d_gene: .; abundance: .; len: 12; j_gene: TRBJ1-1; v_gene: TRBV2; CDR3nt: TGTGCCAGCCTGAGGGTCGGCACTGAAGCTTTCTTT; CDR3aa: CASLRVGTEAFF
d_gene: .; abundance: .; len: 14; j_gene: TRBJ2-7; v_gene: TRBV6-6; CDR3nt: TGTGCCAGCAGTTACTCACAGGAGTCCTACGAGCAGTACTTC; CDR3aa: CASSYSQESYEQYF
d_gene: .; abundance: .; len: 15; j_gene: TRBJ2-5; v_gene: TRBV7-2; CDR3nt: TGTGCCAGCAGCTTAGGTAGCGCCGGGGTGAGGACCCAGTACTTC; CDR3aa: CASSLGSAGVRTQYF
d_gene: TRBD1; abundance: once; len: 13; j_gene: TRBJ1-2; v_gene: TRBV28; CDR3nt: TGTGCCAGCAGTTTAGGACAGGGAGATGGCTACACCTTC; CDR3aa: CASSLGQGDGYTF
d_gene: TRBD1; abundance: .; len: 12; j_gene: TRBJ1-1; v_gene: TRBV10-3; CDR3nt: TGTGCCATCAGCCAGGGGGACACTGAAGCTTTCTTT; CDR3aa: CAISQGDTEAFF
d_gene: .; abundance: .; len: 12; j_gene: TRBJ1-5; v_gene: TRBV2; CDR3nt: TGTGCCAGCAAACAGGCGAATCAGCCCCAGCATTTT; CDR3aa: CASKQANQPQHF
d_gene: TRBD1; abundance: .; len: 16; j_gene: TRBJ1-2; v_gene: TRBV28; CDR3nt: TGTGCCAGCAGGAGACGCAGGGGGCTAGGTAACTATGGCTACACCTTC; CDR3aa: CASRRRRGLGNYGYTF
d_gene: TRBD1; abundance: .; len: 15; j_gene: TRBJ2-7; v_gene: TRBV13; CDR3nt: TGTGCCAGCAGCTTAGCCAGGGGGAGCTCCTACGAGCAGTACTTC; CDR3aa: CASSLARGSSYEQYF
d_gene: .; abundance: .; len: 14; j_gene: TRBJ1-1; v_gene: TRBV5-1; CDR3nt: TGCGCCAGCAGCCCCTTCTTTTACGGCGGTGAAGCTTTCTTT; CDR3aa: CASSPFFYGGEAFF
d_gene: TRBD1; abundance: .; len: 14; j_gene: TRBJ2-7; v_gene: TRBV4-1; CDR3nt: TGCGCCAGCAGCCAGGGGACAGGGGTCTACGAGCAGTACTTC; CDR3aa: CASSQGTGVYEQYF
d_gene: .; abundance: .; len: 14; j_gene: TRBJ1-2; v_gene: TRBV6-6; CDR3nt: TGTGCCAGCAGTTCAGGGGCTACAAACTATGGCTACACCTTC; CDR3aa: CASSSGATNYGYTF
d_gene: TRBD2; abundance: .; len: 17; j_gene: TRBJ2-7; v_gene: TRBV10-2; CDR3nt: TGCGCCAGCAGTGACCTCCTTAGCGGGAGGGCCAGTGGAGAGCAGTACTTC; CDR3aa: CASSDLLSGRASGEQYF
d_gene: .; abundance: .; len: 16; j_gene: TRBJ2-7; v_gene: TRBV9; CDR3nt: TGTGCCAGCAGCCCCTCAGGGTCAGGGGCGACCTACGAGCAGTACTTC; CDR3aa: CASSPSGSGATYEQYF
d_gene: TRBD1; abundance: .; len: 15; j_gene: TRBJ1-5; v_gene: TRBV5-6; CDR3nt: TGTGCCAGCAGCCCAGGGGGCGAGGGCAATCAGCCCCAGCATTTT; CDR3aa: CASSPGGEGNQPQHF
d_gene: .; abundance: once; len: 14; j_gene: TRBJ1-4; v_gene: TRBV7-9; CDR3nt: TGTGCCAGCAGCCCATGGACTGGTAATGAAAAACTGTTTTTT; CDR3aa: CASSPWTGNEKLFF
d_gene: .; abundance: .; len: 15; j_gene: TRBJ1-4; v_gene: TRBV5-1; CDR3nt: TGCGCCAGCAGCCCGCAGGGGCTTTCTAATGAAAAACTGTTTTTT; CDR3aa: CASSPQGLSNEKLFF
d_gene: .; abundance: .; len: 14; j_gene: TRBJ1-1; v_gene: TRBV7-9; CDR3nt: TGTGCCAGCAGCCCGTCGGGGGGGGGAGGGGTAGCTTTCTTT; CDR3aa: CASSPSGGGGVAFF
d_gene: .; abundance: .; len: 14; j_gene: TRBJ2-7; v_gene: TRBV6-1; CDR3nt: TGTGCCAGCAGTGAAGGACTAACCTACTACGAGCAGTACTTC; CDR3aa: CASSEGLTYYEQYF
d_gene: TRBD1; abundance: .; len: 15; j_gene: TRBJ2-1; v_gene: TRBV11-2; CDR3nt: TGTGCCAGCAGCTTGGGACAGGGGAACTACAATGAGCAGTTCTTC; CDR3aa: CASSLGQGNYNEQFF
d_gene: .; abundance: .; len: 15; j_gene: TRBJ1-5; v_gene: TRBV5-4; CDR3nt: TGTGCCAGCAGCTTGGCAGGGAAAAATGGTCAGCCCCAGCATTTT; CDR3aa: CASSLAGKNGQPQHF
d_gene: .; abundance: once; len: 13; j_gene: TRBJ1-1; v_gene: TRBV7-3; CDR3nt: TGTGCCAGCAGCGCACAGGGCGGCACTGAAGCTTTCTTT; CDR3aa: CASSAQGGTEAFF
d_gene: .; abundance: once; len: 14; j_gene: TRBJ2-3; v_gene: TRBV6-4; CDR3nt: TGTGCCAGCAGTGACGGCGGATACACAGATACGCAGTATTTT; CDR3aa: CASSDGGYTDTQYF
d_gene: .; abundance: .; len: 12; j_gene: TRBJ2-3; v_gene: TRBV13; CDR3nt: TGTGCCAGCAGCTTCCTAGTGGATACGCAGTATTTT; CDR3aa: CASSFLVDTQYF
d_gene: .; abundance: .; len: 13; j_gene: TRBJ2-5; v_gene: TRBV2; CDR3nt: TGTGCCAGCTCTGAGGAGCGACAAGAGACCCAGTACTTC; CDR3aa: CASSEERQETQYF
d_gene: TRBD2; abundance: .; len: 14; j_gene: TRBJ2-3; v_gene: TRBV6-5; CDR3nt: TGTGCCAGCAGTTACTCGGGGGGACTAGCGGCGCAGTATTTT; CDR3aa: CASSYSGGLAAQYF
d_gene: .; abundance: .; len: 13; j_gene: TRBJ1-1; v_gene: TRBV19; CDR3nt: TGTGCCAGTAGTTTGGGACAAAAAGTAGAAGTTTTCTTT; CDR3aa: CASSLGQKVEVFF
d_gene: .; abundance: .; len: 14; j_gene: TRBJ2-5; v_gene: TRBV28; CDR3nt: TGTGCCAGCAGTTTTCCTTTACAGCAAGAGACCCAGTACTTC; CDR3aa: CASSFPLQQETQYF
d_gene: .; abundance: .; len: 15; j_gene: TRBJ2-1; v_gene: TRBV11-2; CDR3nt: TGTGCCAGCAGCTTACGGGGGGCGATTAGGAATGAGCAGTTCTTC; CDR3aa: CASSLRGAIRNEQFF
d_gene: .; abundance: few; len: 15; j_gene: TRBJ2-3; v_gene: TRBV5-6; CDR3nt: TGTGCCAGCAGGGGTCTAGGGGGTTTCACAGATACGCAGTATTTT; CDR3aa: CASRGLGGFTDTQYF
d_gene: .; abundance: .; len: 15; j_gene: TRBJ2-1; v_gene: TRBV7-3; CDR3nt: TGTGCCAGCAGTTGGACAAAAAGCTCCTACAATGAGCAGTTCTTC; CDR3aa: CASSWTKSSYNEQFF
d_gene: .; abundance: .; len: 12; j_gene: TRBJ1-2; v_gene: TRBV28; CDR3nt: TGTGCCTACTCGGGGGGAAGCTATGGCTACACCTTC; CDR3aa: CAYSGGSYGYTF
d_gene: .; abundance: .; len: 16; j_gene: TRBJ2-3; v_gene: TRBV5-1; CDR3nt: TGCGCCAGCAGCTTGGAAGGAGCTCCCTTCACAGATACGCAGTATTTT; CDR3aa: CASSLEGAPFTDTQYF
d_gene: .; abundance: once; len: 13; j_gene: TRBJ2-7; v_gene: TRBV10-2; CDR3nt: TGCGCCAGCAGTGAAAGGGTGAGGGACGAGCAGTACTTC; CDR3aa: CASSERVRDEQYF